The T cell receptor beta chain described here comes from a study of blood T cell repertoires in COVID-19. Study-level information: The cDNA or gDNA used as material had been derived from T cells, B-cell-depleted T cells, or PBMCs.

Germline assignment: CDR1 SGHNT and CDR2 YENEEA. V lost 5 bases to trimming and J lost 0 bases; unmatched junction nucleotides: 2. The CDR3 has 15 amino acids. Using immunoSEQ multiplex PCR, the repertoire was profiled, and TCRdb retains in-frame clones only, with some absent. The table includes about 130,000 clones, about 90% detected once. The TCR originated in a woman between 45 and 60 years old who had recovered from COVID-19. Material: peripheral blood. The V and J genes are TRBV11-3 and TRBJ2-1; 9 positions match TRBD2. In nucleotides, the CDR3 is TGTGCCAGCAGCATTAGCGGGAGCTCCTACAATGAGCAGTTCTTC. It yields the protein CASSISGSSYNEQFF.